This T cell receptor beta chain was observed in a study of shared clonotypes between healthy human individuals. Turning to this clone: Its specificity is unknown. At the DNA level, this CDR3 is encoded by other sequences in the same sample as well.

The CDR3 is 12 amino acids. V was shortened by 0 bases and J by 2 bases, with 2 bases between the two germline ends. CDR1 is MNHEY, CDR2 SVGAGI, per germline. Study observations and caveats: Larger estimated richness was generally seen in naive subsets than in memory subsets. Sorted-subset sequencing was shown by rarefaction to be incomplete despite large depth. Clonotypes that were shared across a handful of donors made up around 5% of naive CD4 clonotypes.

Repertoires were generated with immunoSEQ multiplex PCR, while TCRdb's copy carries only in-frame clones and drops some. The data contain over 2,000,000 clones, 93% of them seen just once; the ten biggest clones take up more than 1.5%. Cells designated naive CD8 were CD45RO-negative and were positively selected for CCR7, with terminally differentiated effector memory CD45RA+ cells excluded. The chain has TRBV6-5 and TRBJ2-7; D remains ambiguous. The clonotype comes from a man between 18 and 35 years old in good health. Some clones in this sample may be carry-over from other donors' samples. Input material: naive CD8+ T cells from PBMCs. The CDR3: CASSYSTYEQYF. For the CDR3, the DNA is TGTGCCAGCAGTTACTCCACCTACGAGCAGTACTTC.